This T cell receptor beta chain was captured in a study of memory CD4+ T cells and cytomegalovirus serostatus. Produced via immunoSEQ multiplex PCR; TCRdb's table is partial and in-frame only. Of just under 40,000 clones in the sample, 60% to 85% are singletons; the top ten hold 0.78%. The sort gate was single viable CD3+CD4+CD8-CD45RO+ cells for memory CD4+ T cells. CDR1 SGHAT and CDR2 FQNNGV come from the germline V gene. V was clipped by 1 base and J by 6 bases, with 21 bases between them. The CDR3 contains 18 residues. Specimen: memory CD4+ T cells from blood. The rearrangement links TRBV11-2 to TRBJ2-2, with D possibly called TRBD1 or TRBD2 (6 bases each). The source is an adult in good health and CMV-seronegative. The CDR3 bases are TGTGCCAGCAGCTTAGTTTCCATCCGGGGGCGCAAGGCCGGGGAGCTGTTTTTT. Translated, it gives CASSLVSIRGRKAGELFF.